These T cell receptor beta chains were read from a single sample in a study of blood T cells in healthy people across ages. TCRdb processed the 5' RACE reads anew with MiXCR; each CDR3 protein has one entry. The top ten hold 4% of the sample, which has about 1.5 million distinct CDR3 sequences, approximately 43% seen once. The sequencing sample was made of blood. These receptors were collected from a woman aged 18-29 years in good health. The CDR3 runs from the conserved cysteine through the conserved F or W. A D gene is named only where the DNA matches it firmly. Expanded clones are given a class, and other clones once, few, many or no size at all.

CDR3aa: CASSHHRDGETQYF
CDR3nt: TGTGCCAGCAGCCACCATCGGGACGGGGAGACCCAGTACTTC
v_gene: TRBV3-1
d_gene: NA
abundance: few
j_gene: TRBJ2-5

CDR3aa: CASSLPGGLRQPQHF
CDR3nt: TGTGCCAGCAGTTTACCGGGGGGGCTTCGGCAGCCCCAGCATTTT
v_gene: TRBV28
d_gene: NA
abundance: NA
j_gene: TRBJ1-5

CDR3aa: CASSGRNTGYERYF
CDR3nt: TGTGCCAGCAGTGGACGAAACACGGGCTACGAGCGGTACTTC
v_gene: TRBV2
d_gene: NA
abundance: NA
j_gene: TRBJ2-7

CDR3aa: CASSQGRGWDTDTQYF
CDR3nt: TGCGCCAGCAGCCAAGGAAGGGGATGGGACACAGATACGCAGTATTTT
v_gene: TRBV4-3
d_gene: NA
abundance: NA
j_gene: TRBJ2-3

CDR3aa: CASRNRALNTEAFF
CDR3nt: TGTGCCAGCAGAAACAGGGCGTTGAACACTGAAGCTTTCTTT
v_gene: TRBV13
d_gene: NA
abundance: NA
j_gene: TRBJ1-1

CDR3aa: CSARGIRLAKNIQYF
CDR3nt: TGCAGTGCTAGGGGGATTCGACTAGCCAAAAACATTCAGTACTTC
v_gene: TRBV20-1
d_gene: NA
abundance: NA
j_gene: TRBJ2-4

CDR3aa: CASSFRTQEKLFF
CDR3nt: TGTGCCAGCAGCTTCCGGACCCAAGAAAAACTGTTTTTT
v_gene: TRBV7-9
d_gene: NA
abundance: few
j_gene: TRBJ1-4

CDR3aa: CASRLTPGLAGGPGTDTQYF
CDR3nt: TGTGCCAGCAGACTCACTCCCGGACTAGCGGGGGGGCCTGGCACAGATACGCAGTATTTT
v_gene: TRBV6-1
d_gene: TRBD2
abundance: few
j_gene: TRBJ2-3

CDR3aa: CASSISPDYGYTF
CDR3nt: TGTGCCAGCAGTATCAGTCCCGACTATGGCTACACCTTC
v_gene: TRBV25-1
d_gene: NA
abundance: few
j_gene: TRBJ1-2

CDR3aa: CASSYRSGDYNEQFF
CDR3nt: TGTGCCAGCAGTTACAGGTCGGGGGACTACAATGAGCAGTTCTTC
v_gene: TRBV6-5
d_gene: NA
abundance: NA
j_gene: TRBJ2-1

CDR3aa: CASSASTGGLNTEAFF
CDR3nt: TGTGCCAGCAGTGCTTCGACAGGGGGCCTGAACACTGAAGCTTTCTTT
v_gene: TRBV25-1
d_gene: TRBD1
abundance: NA
j_gene: TRBJ1-1

CDR3aa: CASSQDPGTTGQPQHF
CDR3nt: TGCGCCAGCAGCCAAGATCCGGGAACGACGGGTCAGCCCCAGCATTTT
v_gene: TRBV4-3
d_gene: NA
abundance: once
j_gene: TRBJ1-5

CDR3aa: CASGFLGQRAYEQYF
CDR3nt: TGTGCCAGCGGCTTTTTGGGGCAGAGAGCCTACGAGCAGTACTTC
v_gene: TRBV7-2
d_gene: NA
abundance: once
j_gene: TRBJ2-7

CDR3aa: CASSPGSSVNQPQHF
CDR3nt: TGTGCCAGCAGTCCGGGGTCTAGCGTCAATCAGCCCCAGCATTTT
v_gene: TRBV5-8
d_gene: NA
abundance: NA
j_gene: TRBJ1-5

CDR3aa: CASSQFLTSGSGEQFF
CDR3nt: TGCGCCAGCAGCCAATTTTTGACTAGCGGGAGCGGTGAGCAGTTCTTC
v_gene: TRBV4-3
d_gene: TRBD2
abundance: NA
j_gene: TRBJ2-1

CDR3aa: CASSYSRVELFF
CDR3nt: TGTGCCAGCAGTTACTCGAGGGTGGAGCTGTTTTTT
v_gene: TRBV6-2/TRBV6-3
d_gene: NA
abundance: NA
j_gene: TRBJ2-2

CDR3aa: CASSDQKAGTARNEQFF
CDR3nt: TGTGCCAGCAGCGACCAAAAGGCCGGGACTGCGAGGAATGAGCAGTTCTTC
v_gene: TRBV7-2
d_gene: NA
abundance: few
j_gene: TRBJ2-1

CDR3aa: CASSQMTAGYTF
CDR3nt: TGTGCCAGCAGCCAAATGACAGCCGGCTACACCTTC
v_gene: TRBV3-1
d_gene: NA
abundance: once
j_gene: TRBJ1-2

CDR3aa: CASSLGWGRSYEQYF
CDR3nt: TGTGCCAGCAGCTTAGGGTGGGGCCGGTCCTACGAGCAGTACTTC
v_gene: TRBV7-2
d_gene: NA
abundance: NA
j_gene: TRBJ2-7

CDR3aa: CASSFTSDGYNEQFF
CDR3nt: TGCGCCAGCAGCTTCACTAGCGATGGCTACAATGAGCAGTTCTTC
v_gene: TRBV5-1
d_gene: TRBD2
abundance: NA
j_gene: TRBJ2-1

CDR3aa: CASSALPGTGYEQYF
CDR3nt: TGTGCCAGCAGTGCACTACCCGGGACAGGGTACGAGCAGTACTTC
v_gene: TRBV28
d_gene: TRBD1
abundance: few
j_gene: TRBJ2-7

CDR3aa: CASSTLTGFGGYTF
CDR3nt: TGTGCCAGCAGCACCCTGACAGGGTTTGGTGGCTACACCTTC
v_gene: TRBV7-2
d_gene: TRBD1
abundance: NA
j_gene: TRBJ1-2

CDR3aa: CASSFPSGPRETQYF
CDR3nt: TGTGCCAGCAGCTTCCCTAGCGGACCGAGGGAGACCCAGTACTTC
v_gene: TRBV5-6
d_gene: TRBD2
abundance: NA
j_gene: TRBJ2-5

CDR3aa: CSAFQETQFF
CDR3nt: TGCAGTGCTTTCCAAGAGACCCAGTTCTTC
v_gene: TRBV20-1
d_gene: NA
abundance: once
j_gene: TRBJ2-1

CDR3aa: CASCYTSGSSLYEQYF
CDR3nt: TGTGCCAGCTGTTACACTAGCGGGAGTTCTTTGTACGAGCAGTACTTC
v_gene: TRBV6-2/TRBV6-3
d_gene: TRBD2
abundance: NA
j_gene: TRBJ2-7

CDR3aa: CASSSYRANTGELFF
CDR3nt: TGTGCCAGCAGCAGTTACAGGGCGAACACCGGGGAGCTGTTTTTT
v_gene: TRBV7-2
d_gene: NA
abundance: once
j_gene: TRBJ2-2

CDR3aa: CASSLEDRGEAFF
CDR3nt: TGTGCCAGCAGCTTGGAGGACAGGGGGGAAGCTTTCTTT
v_gene: TRBV5-5
d_gene: TRBD1
abundance: NA
j_gene: TRBJ1-1

CDR3aa: CASSVYGSVNEQYF
CDR3nt: TGTGCCAGCAGTGTCTACGGGTCAGTTAACGAGCAGTACTTC
v_gene: TRBV27
d_gene: NA
abundance: NA
j_gene: TRBJ2-7

CDR3aa: CASEFRGGRSEQYF
CDR3nt: TGTGCCAGTGAGTTTAGGGGGGGCCGGAGTGAGCAGTACTTC
v_gene: TRBV5-5
d_gene: NA
abundance: NA
j_gene: TRBJ2-5

CDR3aa: CASSLVQGSYNGQFF
CDR3nt: TGTGCCAGCAGCTTAGTCCAGGGCTCCTACAATGGGCAGTTCTTC
v_gene: TRBV7-2
d_gene: NA
abundance: NA
j_gene: TRBJ2-1

CDR3aa: CASSLIGTAAYGYTF
CDR3nt: TGTGCCAGCAGCTTAATAGGAACAGCGGCCTATGGCTACACCTTC
v_gene: TRBV7-9
d_gene: NA
abundance: NA
j_gene: TRBJ1-2

CDR3aa: CASSSGRGYTEAFF
CDR3nt: TGTGCCAGTAGTTCTGGGCGGGGGTACACTGAAGCTTTCTTT
v_gene: TRBV19
d_gene: NA
abundance: NA
j_gene: TRBJ1-1

CDR3aa: CASSLGLSAGTF
CDR3nt: TGTGCCAGCAGCCTTGGACTGTCGGCCGGCACCTTC
v_gene: TRBV7-2
d_gene: NA
abundance: once
j_gene: TRBJ1-2

CDR3aa: CSVEEGGEFF
CDR3nt: TGCAGCGTTGAAGAGGGAGGAGAGTTCTTC
v_gene: TRBV29-1
d_gene: NA
abundance: many
j_gene: TRBJ2-1

CDR3aa: CASSPREYSYVYTF
CDR3nt: TGTGCCAGCAGCCCACGGGAATACAGCTATGTCTACACCTTC
v_gene: TRBV7-2
d_gene: NA
abundance: NA
j_gene: TRBJ1-2

CDR3aa: CASSVDARPYEQYF
CDR3nt: TGTGCCAGCAGCGTAGATGCAAGACCCTACGAGCAGTACTTC
v_gene: TRBV9
d_gene: NA
abundance: once
j_gene: TRBJ2-7

CDR3aa: CASSSPSGHYEQYF
CDR3nt: TGTGCCAGCAGCTCACCATCTGGGCACTACGAGCAGTACTTC
v_gene: TRBV7-9
d_gene: NA
abundance: NA
j_gene: TRBJ2-7

CDR3aa: CSAQGARNEQFF
CDR3nt: TGCAGCGCCCAGGGAGCGCGCAATGAGCAGTTCTTC
v_gene: TRBV29-1
d_gene: NA
abundance: few
j_gene: TRBJ2-1

CDR3aa: CASNRLAGDPYNEQFF
CDR3nt: TGTGCCAGCAACCGACTAGCGGGAGACCCCTACAATGAGCAGTTCTTC
v_gene: TRBV6-2/TRBV6-3
d_gene: TRBD2
abundance: NA
j_gene: TRBJ2-1

CDR3aa: CASSVAGQPQHF
CDR3nt: TGTGCCAGCAGTGTCGCGGGTCAGCCCCAGCATTTT
v_gene: TRBV12-3/TRBV12-4
d_gene: NA
abundance: NA
j_gene: TRBJ1-5

CDR3aa: CASSVEPGANTEAFF
CDR3nt: TGTGCCAGCAGCGTAGAGCCGGGGGCGAACACTGAAGCTTTCTTT
v_gene: TRBV9
d_gene: NA
abundance: NA
j_gene: TRBJ1-1

CDR3aa: CASSRDSNNSPLHF
CDR3nt: TGTGCCAGCAGTAGGGACAGCAATAATTCACCCCTCCACTTT
v_gene: TRBV6-1
d_gene: TRBD1
abundance: once
j_gene: TRBJ1-6

CDR3aa: CSARDPRGMNEQYF
CDR3nt: TGCAGTGCTAGAGATCCGCGAGGGATGAACGAGCAGTACTTC
v_gene: TRBV20-1
d_gene: NA
abundance: many
j_gene: TRBJ2-7

CDR3aa: CASSSAHNEQFF
CDR3nt: TGTGCCAGCAGCTCGGCGCACAATGAGCAGTTCTTC
v_gene: TRBV7-9
d_gene: NA
abundance: NA
j_gene: TRBJ2-1

CDR3aa: CASSFSSYSPNYGYTF
CDR3nt: TGTGCCAGCAGCTTTAGTTCATACAGCCCTAACTATGGCTACACCTTC
v_gene: TRBV7-2
d_gene: NA
abundance: NA
j_gene: TRBJ1-2

CDR3aa: CASSGPRDRVTGELFF
CDR3nt: TGCGCCAGCAGCGGACCCCGGGACAGGGTTACCGGGGAGCTGTTTTTT
v_gene: TRBV4-1
d_gene: TRBD1
abundance: NA
j_gene: TRBJ2-2

CDR3aa: CASRTDRSSYNEQFF
CDR3nt: TGTGCCAGCAGGACAGACAGGAGCTCCTACAATGAGCAGTTCTTC
v_gene: TRBV6-5
d_gene: NA
abundance: NA
j_gene: TRBJ2-1

CDR3aa: CASSVGKLTYEQYF
CDR3nt: TGTGCCAGCAGCGTGGGTAAACTTACCTACGAGCAGTACTTC
v_gene: TRBV5-5
d_gene: NA
abundance: NA
j_gene: TRBJ2-7

CDR3aa: CASSVVAYSDTQYF
CDR3nt: TGTGCCAGCAGCGTAGTGGCTTACTCAGATACGCAGTATTTT
v_gene: TRBV9
d_gene: NA
abundance: NA
j_gene: TRBJ2-3

CDR3aa: CASSLGGAGRSKTEAFF
CDR3nt: TGTGCCAGCAGCTTAGGGGGGGCAGGGAGGTCGAAAACTGAAGCTTTCTTT
v_gene: TRBV11-2
d_gene: NA
abundance: NA
j_gene: TRBJ1-1

CDR3aa: CASSLRQGGPGTQYF
CDR3nt: TGTGCCAGCAGCCTCAGACAGGGGGGCCCGGGGACCCAGTACTTC
v_gene: TRBV7-2
d_gene: TRBD1
abundance: NA
j_gene: TRBJ2-5

CDR3aa: CASSLAGRYIQYF
CDR3nt: TGTGCCAGCAGCCTGGCGGGGAGGTACATTCAGTACTTC
v_gene: TRBV3-1
d_gene: NA
abundance: NA
j_gene: TRBJ2-4